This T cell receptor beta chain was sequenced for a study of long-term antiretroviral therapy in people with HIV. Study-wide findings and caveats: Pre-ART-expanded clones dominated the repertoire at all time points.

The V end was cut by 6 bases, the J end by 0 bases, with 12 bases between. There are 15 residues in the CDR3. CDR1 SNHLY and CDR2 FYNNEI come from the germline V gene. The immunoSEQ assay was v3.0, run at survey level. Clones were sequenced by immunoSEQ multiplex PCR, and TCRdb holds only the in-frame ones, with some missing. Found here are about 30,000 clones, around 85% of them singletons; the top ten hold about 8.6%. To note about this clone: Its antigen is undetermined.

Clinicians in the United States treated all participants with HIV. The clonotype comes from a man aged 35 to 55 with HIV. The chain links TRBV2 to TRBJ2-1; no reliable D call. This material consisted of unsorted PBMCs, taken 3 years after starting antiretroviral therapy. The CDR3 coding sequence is TGTGCCAGCAGCGAACGAGCCGGCTCCTACAATGAGCAGTTCTTC. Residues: CASSERAGSYNEQFF.